This record concerns one T cell receptor (beta chain) sequence. The record originates from a study of blood T cell repertoires in COVID-19. Across the study: COVID-19 samples, acute and convalescent, were from the United States, Italy and Spain.

Germline CDR1 and CDR2: SGHNT and YYREEE (reference sequence). CDR3 length: 14 residues. V lost 4 bases and J 6 bases, leaving 14 bases between the germline ends. Authors' processing steps: Counts of nucleated cells, estimated from reference gene primer amplification, were obtained. The data were produced by immunoSEQ multiplex PCR, yet TCRdb's version contains in-frame clones alone and is incomplete. V and J calls and clone size are copied from that table; D and trimming were computed from the DNA. The sample holds 120,000 or so clones; 75% to 85% are singletons and the top ten take under 45%. The receptor's source is a middle-aged man with active or convalescent COVID-19. This chain connects TRBV5-4 to TRBJ2-1; D may be TRBD1 (6 bases). The sequenced sample consisted of peripheral blood. The CDR3 sequence is CASSARDKANEQFF. DNA of the CDR3: TGTGCCAGCAGCGCTCGGGACAAGGCCAATGAGCAGTTCTTC.